The 26 T cell receptor beta chains reported below all come from one sample, sequenced in a study of CD8 T cells in Susac syndrome. RNA totalling about 0.45 to 1 ug underwent reverse transcription with random hexamers. MiXCR was run by TCRdb on the immunoSEQ multiplex PCR reads, yielding one entry per CDR3 protein. The repertoire has tens of thousands of distinct CDR3 sequences, around 94% of them found once; the top ten carry 0.3%. The specimen sequenced was CD4+ T cells from PBMCs. These receptor sequences come from a human donor with Susac syndrome.

The chain couples TRBV18 to TRBJ2-7; D remains ambiguous. Germline V CDR1 and CDR2: KGHSH, LQKENI. V was shortened by 2 bases and J by 3 bases, with 11 bases between the two germline ends. There are 14 residues in the CDR3. CDR3 bases: TGTGCCAGCTCACCAACCGCCCCGGACTACGAGCAGTACTTC. Translating it yields CASSPTAPDYEQYF.

This chain links TRBV7-2 with TRBJ1-2; 12 bases fit TRBD1. After removal of 1 base from V and 6 bases from J, the junction contained 9 bases not matched to a gene. Germline V gene lookup returns CDR1 SGHTA and CDR2 FQGNSA. This CDR3 region has 17 residues. The CDR3 coding sequence is TGTGCCAGCAGCTTAGGGGGGACAGGGGGCGAAATTCATGGCTACACCTTC. It codes for CASSLGGTGGEIHGYTF.

J is TRBJ2-1 and V is TRBV7-9; 12 bases agree with TRBD2. V was clipped by 5 bases and J by 9 bases; unmatched bases: 11. This CDR3 region has 16 residues. Germline CDR1 SEHNR, CDR2 FQNEAQ (reference sequence). The CDR3 region is CASSRTSGVTGGEQFF. In nucleotides, the CDR3 is TGTGCCAGCAGCCGGACTAGCGGGGTCACCGGAGGTGAGCAGTTCTTC. Full variable domain (outside the CDR3, taken from reference TRBV7-9 and TRBJ2-1): DTGVSQNPRHKITKRGQNVTFRCDPISEHNRLYWYRQTLGQGPEFLTYFQNEAQLEKSRLLSDRFSAERPKGSFSTLEIQRTEQGDSAMYLCASSRTSGVTGGEQFFGPGTRLTVL.

The chain uses TRBV30 and TRBJ1-5; D possibly corresponds to TRBD1 (5 bases). Trimming pared 3 bases from V and 11 bases from J, leaving 29 bases between. The CDR3 runs 17 residues. The germline CDR1 and CDR2 sequences are GTSNPN and SVGIG (reference sequence). DNA for the CDR3: TGTGCCTGGAGCTTACCCTTCCGTGGCAGGGCTGAAAGGGCCCAGCATTTT. It yields the protein CAWSLPFRGRAERAQHF.

The J gene is TRBJ2-3, the V gene TRBV30; no firm D call. Trimming took off 4 bases at V and 1 base at J, with 6 bases between the two ends. CDR1 and CDR2 (germline): GTSNPN, SVGIG (reference sequence). CDR3 length: 12 residues. The CDR3 region has the DNA TGTGCCTGGAATGCGGGCACAGATACGCAGTATTTT. It codes for CAWNAGTDTQYF.

This clonotype appeared once. The V and J genes are TRBV14 and TRBJ2-7, with a possible D match to TRBD2 (6 bases). CDR1 SGHDN and CDR2 FVKESK come from the germline V gene. The CDR3 has 13 residues. Trimming left V 5 bases short and J 1 base short, with 9 bases between. The CDR3 DNA sequence: TGTGCCAGCAGCGAGGGACTTTCCTACGAGCAGTACTTC. Encoded protein: CASSEGLSYEQYF.

V usage is TRBV29-1 and J usage is TRBJ1-1; D is possibly TRBD1 (5 bases). V lost 7 bases and J 1 base, leaving 10 bases between the germline ends. This CDR3 has 12 amino acids. The germline CDR1 and CDR2 sequences are SQVTM and ANQGSEA. The CDR3 DNA is TGCAGCGCCTTCGACAGGAACACTGAAGCTTTCTTT. Translated: CSAFDRNTEAFF.

V is TRBV20-1 and J is TRBJ1-1; D may be TRBD1 (5 bases). CDR1 DFQATT and CDR2 SNEGSKA come from the germline V gene (reference sequence). V lost 5 bases, J lost 0 bases, and 10 bases lay in between. The CDR3 spans 13 residues. The CDR3 sequence is CSALDSMNTEAFF. The DNA of the CDR3 is TGCAGTGCTCTCGACAGCATGAACACTGAAGCTTTCTTT.

The chain is built from TRBV5-1 and TRBJ2-5; D gene unclear. There are 13 residues in the CDR3. The ends were cut back, 0 bases at V and 1 base at J, with 4 bases in the middle. Germline CDR1 and CDR2: SGHRS and YFSETQ. The CDR3 spells CASSLAFQETQYF. Written as DNA, the CDR3 is TGCGCCAGCAGCTTGGCTTTCCAAGAGACCCAGTACTTC.

This clonotype came up once. Here the CDR3 DNA reads TGTGCCACCGGGGAGCGCAATCAGCCCCAGCATTTT. It is translated as CATGERNQPQHF. The J gene is TRBJ1-5, the V gene TRBV24-1; D unclear. This CDR3 spans 12 amino acids. Germline loops: CDR1 KGHDR, CDR2 SFDVKD. Trimming removed 9 bases at V and 2 bases at J, with 7 bases between.

This clonotype was counted once. V gene TRBV28 combines with J gene TRBJ2-6, with no clear D. Deletions cut 5 bases from V and 0 bases from J, with 5 bases between. The CDR3 consists of 14 residues. The germline CDR1 and CDR2 sequences are MDHEN and SYDVKM. CDR3: CASSISSGANVLTF. In DNA, the CDR3 is TGTGCCAGCAGTATTTCCTCTGGGGCCAACGTCCTGACTTTC.

This clonotype was observed a handful of times. CDR3 residues: CAWSRDSGSGNTIYF. The CDR3 DNA reads as TGTGCCTGGAGTCGGGACAGTGGGTCTGGAAACACCATATATTTT. The genes are TRBV30 and TRBJ1-3, with TRBD1 matching over 7 bases. Trimming removed 2 bases from V and 1 base from J; junction bases left unmatched: 5. Germline values: CDR1 GTSNPN, CDR2 SVGIG (reference sequence). This CDR3 has 15 residues.

This clonotype is a singleton in its sample. The chain links TRBV7-2 to TRBJ2-7; TRBD2 might be the D (6 bases). The CDR3 extends over 14 amino acids. In germline, CDR1 is SGHTA, CDR2 FQGNSA. The V and J ends lost 3 bases and 0 bases respectively, with 9 bases between them. In DNA, the CDR3 is TGTGCCAGCAGCTTCGGGACTTTCTCCTACGAGCAGTACTTC. Encoded protein: CASSFGTFSYEQYF.

J is TRBJ2-4 and V is TRBV11-2, with 7 bases fitting TRBD2. This CDR3 is built from 12 residues. V shed 1 base and J 15 bases; nucleotides not matched to a gene: 6. Per germline, CDR1 SGHAT and CDR2 FQNNGV. CDR3 sequence: CASSLGESGVYF. In nucleotides, the CDR3 is TGTGCCAGCAGCTTAGGGGAAAGCGGGGTGTACTTC.

The CDR3 DNA reads as TGTGCCAGCAGCCAGCCGGGACAGCAAGAGACCCAGTACTTC. Its protein product is CASSQPGQQETQYF. The rearrangement uses TRBV5-4 and TRBJ2-5; TRBD1 matches 7 bases. CDR1 and CDR2 (germline): SGHNT, YYREEE (reference sequence). V was clipped by 4 bases and J by 2 bases; unmatched bases: 5. This CDR3 contains 14 residues.

The chain has TRBV20-1 and TRBJ2-7, with D maybe TRBD1 (6 bases). Germline V CDR1 and CDR2: DFQATT, SNEGSKA (reference sequence). The CDR3 extends over 14 amino acids. V was shortened by 4 bases and J by 4 bases, with 17 bases between the two germline ends. The CDR3 DNA follows: TGCAGTGCTATCGCCGGTGGGGGCTTTTACGAGCAGTACTTC. Amino acids: CSAIAGGGFYEQYF.

This clonotype was seen once. The chain recombines TRBV30 with TRBJ2-3; D may correspond to TRBD1 or TRBD2 (5 bases each). The length of the CDR3 is 14 residues. Germline values: CDR1 GTSNPN, CDR2 SVGIG (reference sequence). V dropped 0 bases and J dropped 6 bases, with 13 bases sitting between them. The CDR3, as DNA: TGTGCCTGGAGTGTAGGGGTAGCGTGGGATACGCAGTATTTT. Protein product: CAWSVGVAWDTQYF.

The chain employs TRBV9 and TRBJ2-1; 7 bases line up with TRBD1. This CDR3 has 13 residues. V shed 1 base, J shed 9 bases, and the junction held 4 bases outside the gene matches. The germline gives CDR1 SGDLS, CDR2 YYNGEE. The CDR3: CASSVTQGSEQFF. DNA of the CDR3: TGTGCCAGCAGCGTAACACAGGGGAGTGAGCAGTTCTTC.

The chain uses TRBV4-1 and TRBJ1-2; no firm D call. From germline, CDR1 is MGHRA and CDR2 YSYEKL. This CDR3 has 15 residues. V was pared by 0 bases and J by 8 bases, with 16 bases between. The CDR3: CASSQDADPEEGYTF. CDR3 nucleotides: TGCGCCAGCAGCCAAGATGCGGACCCAGAGGAAGGCTACACCTTC.

This chain connects TRBV7-8 to TRBJ1-2; D is unresolved. V was clipped by 0 bases and J by 0 bases, with 8 bases between them. The CDR3 runs to 15 residues. In germline, CDR1 is SGHVS, CDR2 FQNEAQ. This CDR3 reads CASSLAGIPNYGYTF. The CDR3 nucleotides are TGTGCCAGCAGCTTAGCCGGGATTCCTAACTATGGCTACACCTTC.

This sequence joins TRBV30 and TRBJ1-5, with D possibly matching TRBD1 (5 bases). Germline values: CDR1 GTSNPN, CDR2 SVGIG (reference sequence). V gave up 1 base and J gave up 5 bases, with 9 bases separating them. This CDR3 contains 13 residues. CDR3 sequence (DNA): TGTGCCTGGAGTGAGGGGCTTCATCAGCCCCAGCATTTT. Translating gives CAWSEGLHQPQHF.

This chain connects TRBV7-9 to TRBJ1-5, with 8 bases lining up with TRBD1. The CDR3 runs 16 residues. CDR1 SEHNR and CDR2 FQNEAQ come from the germline V gene (reference sequence). V lost 5 bases, J lost 4 bases, and 10 bases stayed unmatched. In DNA form, the CDR3 reads TGTGCCAGCAGCAGAACCGGGACAGGAGTAAATCAGCCCCAGCATTTT. Protein: CASSRTGTGVNQPQHF.

The V and J genes are TRBV13 and TRBJ1-2; no definite D call. Between the trimmed V and J ends, which lost 5 bases and 6 bases, there was a span of 10 bases. The CDR3 is made up of 12 amino acids. CDR1 is PRHDT, CDR2 FYEKMQ, per germline (reference sequence). The CDR3: CASSAGGDGYTF. The CDR3 coding sequence is TGTGCCAGCAGCGCCGGCGGGGATGGCTACACCTTC.

V gene TRBV20-1 combines with J gene TRBJ2-7; D gene unclear. Germline V gene lookup returns CDR1 DFQATT and CDR2 SNEGSKA (reference sequence). There are 14 residues in the CDR3. V lost 0 bases and J 3 bases, leaving 12 bases between the germline ends. CDR3 sequence: CSARDSSGIYEQYF. CDR3 sequence (DNA): TGCAGTGCTAGAGATTCGTCCGGAATCTACGAGCAGTACTTC.

This chain links TRBV3-1 with TRBJ1-5; the D is unclear. Germline values: CDR1 LGHDT, CDR2 YNNKEL (reference sequence). CDR3 size: 14 residues. Trimming stripped 0 bases from V and 7 bases from J, with 10 bases between. In DNA, the CDR3 is TGTGCCAGCAGCCAAGAGCGGGTTCGACAGCCCCAGCATTTT. Translated, it gives CASSQERVRQPQHF.

CDR3 DNA sequence: TGCAGTGCTAGAGTGAGGACGACTCGGGACGAGCAGTACTTC. As protein: CSARVRTTRDEQYF. This chain uses TRBV20-1 with TRBJ2-7; D is unclear. Trimming took off 1 base at V and 5 bases at J, with 15 bases between the two ends. Germline V CDR1 and CDR2: DFQATT, SNEGSKA (reference sequence). The CDR3 runs to 14 residues.